Listed below are T cell receptor beta chains from one sample, sequenced in a study of cytomegalovirus exposure and HLA in healthy donors. Repertoires were generated with immunoSEQ multiplex PCR, while TCRdb's copy carries only in-frame clones and drops some. The table includes around 150,000 clones, 75% to 80% detected once. The specimen was PBMCs. The receptors derive from a woman aged 50 to 60 in good health and CMV-seropositive. CDR3s include the opening cysteine and the closing phenylalanine or tryptophan. The D gene is left open where the match is weak. Only some rows state a clone size, as once, few, many or a class for expanded clones.

>TRBV28|TRBJ1-5|-|-
CASSLRGRQPQHF
TGTGCCAGCAGTTTGCGGGGACGACAGCCCCAGCATTTT
>TRBV9|TRBJ1-2|-|-
CASSVDRGGLAF
TGTGCCAGCAGCGTAGATCGGGGGGGCCTGGCCTTC
>TRBV28|TRBJ2-2|TRBD1|-
CASSPHGQGLLSGELFF
TGTGCCAGCAGTCCACACGGACAGGGGCTTTTATCCGGGGAGCTGTTTTTT
>TRBV29-1|TRBJ1-1|TRBD1|-
CSVRTGLTFRAFF
TGCAGCGTCAGGACAGGCCTCACGTTCCGAGCTTTCTTT
>TRBV20-1|TRBJ2-3|-|once
CSARDLDTQYF
TGCAGTGCTAGAGATCTCGATACGCAGTATTTT
>TRBV2|TRBJ2-7|TRBD1|few
CASFRDSIYEQYF
TGTGCCAGCTTTCGGGACAGTATCTACGAGCAGTACTTC
>TRBV6-1|TRBJ1-2|-|once
CASRTLGGPNYGYTF
TGTGCCAGCAGGACCCTAGGGGGACCTAACTATGGCTACACCTTC
>TRBV28|TRBJ1-4|-|few
CASRSTGDNEKLFF
TGTGCCAGCAGATCTACAGGAGATAATGAAAAACTGTTTTTT
>TRBV6-1|TRBJ1-5|-|-
CASSTQDRYQPQHF
TGTGCCAGCAGTACGCAGGATCGCTATCAGCCCCAGCATTTT
>TRBV2|TRBJ2-3|TRBD2|-
CASSSGLAGGEDTQYF
TGTGCCAGCAGCTCGGGACTAGCGGGGGGGGAAGATACGCAGTATTTT
>TRBV6-1|TRBJ1-2|-|once
CASRDSGYGYTF
TGTGCCAGCAGGGACAGCGGCTATGGCTACACCTTC
>TRBV29-1|TRBJ2-4|TRBD2|-
CSVDLGWAGGQNIQYF
TGCAGCGTTGACTTAGGCTGGGCGGGGGGCCAAAACATTCAGTACTTC
>TRBV6-5|TRBJ1-1|TRBD1|once
CASTTGAPPEAFF
TGTGCCAGCACTACAGGGGCCCCTCCTGAAGCTTTCTTT
>TRBV7-8|TRBJ1-5|TRBD1|-
CASSFIPGQVNQPQHF
TGTGCCAGCAGCTTCATACCAGGACAGGTCAATCAGCCCCAGCATTTT
>TRBV28|TRBJ2-7|TRBD2|-
CASSFPSGGVSYEQYF
TGTGCCAGCAGTTTTCCGAGCGGGGGAGTCTCCTACGAGCAGTACTTC
>TRBV2|TRBJ1-6|-|once
CASTQGRSPLHF
TGTGCCAGCACCCAGGGCCGTTCACCCCTCCACTTT
>TRBV29-1|TRBJ1-1|-|-
CSVPSSNRNTEAFF
TGCAGCGTCCCTTCCTCTAATAGGAACACTGAAGCTTTCTTT
>TRBV7-9|TRBJ2-1|TRBD2|-
CASSLPGLAGVINEQFF
TGTGCCAGCAGCTTACCGGGACTAGCGGGAGTCATTAATGAGCAGTTCTTC
>TRBV19|TRBJ1-4|-|-
CASSPRTATNEKLFF
TGTGCCAGTAGTCCCCGGACAGCAACTAATGAAAAACTGTTTTTT
>TRBV4-1|TRBJ2-6|TRBD1|-
CASSQTQTGSGANVLTF
TGCGCCAGCAGCCAGACACAGACAGGGTCTGGGGCCAACGTCCTGACTTTC
>TRBV12-2|TRBJ2-7|-|-
CASRPLVTPGSTYEQYF
TGTGCAAGTCGCCCGCTTGTGACCCCGGGATCTACCTACGAGCAGTACTTC
>TRBV6-6|TRBJ2-1|TRBD2|once
CASSSGTMFNEQFF
TGTGCCAGCAGCTCCGGGACTATGTTCAATGAGCAGTTCTTC
>TRBV4-1|TRBJ1-1|-|-
CASSQVRGGPNTEAFF
TGCGCCAGCAGCCAAGTCAGGGGTGGTCCAAACACTGAAGCTTTCTTT
>TRBV7-2|TRBJ2-7|TRBD2|once
CASSSSGGAGREQYF
TGTGCCAGCAGCTCTAGCGGGGGGGCCGGTCGCGAGCAGTACTTC
>TRBV25-1|TRBJ1-1|TRBD1|-
CASPNVDRADNTEAFF
TGTGCCAGCCCCAACGTGGACAGGGCCGATAACACTGAAGCTTTCTTT
>TRBV7-2|TRBJ2-7|-|-
CASSSTQRSYEQYF
TGTGCCAGCAGCTCCACACAGCGGTCCTACGAGCAGTACTTC
>TRBV6-4|TRBJ2-2|-|-
CASRADTGELFF
TGTGCCAGCAGGGCAGACACCGGGGAGCTGTTTTTT
>TRBV4-1|TRBJ2-2|TRBD1|-
CASSQVHRGDTGELFF
TGCGCCAGCAGCCAAGTTCACAGGGGCGACACCGGGGAGCTGTTTTTT
>TRBV21-1|TRBJ2-7|-|-
CASSSKVAGGGYEQYF
TGTGCCAGCAGCTCAAAGGTGGCGGGAGGGGGGTACGAGCAGTACTTC
>TRBV19|TRBJ1-2|-|-
CASSIHRDYGYTF
TGTGCCAGTAGTATCCACAGGGACTATGGCTACACCTTC
>TRBV28|TRBJ1-3|-|-
CASWGEANTGNTIYF
TGTGCCAGCTGGGGAGAGGCCAATACTGGAAACACCATATATTTT
>TRBV2|TRBJ1-1|TRBD1|-
CASNLRDRAKAFF
TGTGCCAGCAATCTCCGGGACAGGGCGAAAGCTTTCTTT
>TRBV4-3|TRBJ2-7|-|-
CASSQQAGRRHEQYF
TGCGCCAGCAGCCAACAGGCGGGACGGCGCCACGAGCAGTACTTC
>TRBV5-6|TRBJ2-7|-|-
CASSPGRTYEQYF
TGTGCCAGCAGCCCCGGACGGACATACGAGCAGTACTTC
>TRBV9|TRBJ2-1|-|-
CASSVRLSSYNEQFF
TGTGCCAGCAGCGTCAGGTTGAGCTCCTACAATGAGCAGTTCTTC
>TRBV10-1|TRBJ2-1|-|-
CASSRGGGEAYNEQFF
TGCGCCAGCAGTAGGGGCGGAGGGGAAGCCTACAATGAGCAGTTCTTC
>TRBV25-1|TRBJ2-1|-|-
CASNGAGRHNEQFF
TGTGCCAGCAACGGCGCGGGAAGGCACAATGAGCAGTTCTTC
>TRBV5-6|TRBJ2-1|TRBD2|-
CASRYGGDYNEQFF
TGTGCCAGCAGGTACGGGGGGGATTACAATGAGCAGTTCTTC
>TRBV19|TRBJ1-1|TRBD1|-
CASSDRELEAFF
TGTGCCAGTAGTGACAGGGAACTTGAAGCTTTCTTT
>TRBV20-1|TRBJ1-2|TRBD1|-
CSGTGDYGYTF
TGCAGTGGAACAGGGGACTATGGCTACACCTTC
>TRBV4-3|TRBJ2-7|TRBD2|-
CASSQVGAGGYEQYF
TGCGCCAGCAGCCAAGTCGGTGCGGGGGGCTACGAGCAGTACTTC
>TRBV13|TRBJ2-7|TRBD1|-
CASSLMGVQGAYEQYF
TGTGCCAGCAGCTTAATGGGCGTCCAGGGGGCGTACGAGCAGTACTTC
>TRBV5-1|TRBJ2-2|TRBD1|-
CASSQDRTTGELFF
TGCGCCAGCAGCCAGGACAGGACCACCGGGGAGCTGTTTTTT
>TRBV19|TRBJ2-3|-|few
CASSIARGADTQYF
TGTGCCAGTAGTATAGCGCGGGGTGCAGATACGCAGTATTTT
>TRBV30|TRBJ1-6|TRBD1|-
CAWSDRGNSPLHF
TGTGCCTGGAGCGACAGGGGTAATTCCCCCCTCCACTTT
>TRBV9|TRBJ1-1|-|-
CASSVAPSRNTEAFF
TGTGCCAGCAGCGTAGCTCCGAGCCGAAACACTGAAGCTTTCTTT
>TRBV19|TRBJ2-2|TRBD1|-
CASSEQGRWNTGELFF
TGTGCCAGTAGCGAACAGGGGAGATGGAACACCGGGGAGCTGTTTTTT
>TRBV9|TRBJ2-3|-|-
CASSLDARTDTQYF
TGTGCCAGCAGCTTAGACGCTAGAACAGATACGCAGTATTTT
>TRBV4-1|TRBJ2-7|TRBD1|-
CASSRDGTALYEQYF
TGCGCCAGCAGCCGGGACGGGACAGCTCTCTACGAGCAGTACTTC
>TRBV28|TRBJ1-2|-|once
CASSPRNYGYTF
TGTGCCAGCAGTCCGCGAAACTATGGCTACACCTTC
>TRBV6-1|TRBJ1-2|-|-
CASRAGVNYGYTF
TGTGCCAGCAGGGCGGGGGTTAACTATGGCTACACCTTC
>TRBV19|TRBJ1-5|-|-
CASSTMADSNQPQHF
TGTGCCAGTAGTACTATGGCGGATAGCAATCAGCCCCAGCATTTT
>TRBV7-2|TRBJ2-7|-|-
CASSLAAGWGSYEQYF
TGTGCCAGCAGCTTAGCGGCGGGTTGGGGCTCCTACGAGCAGTACTTC